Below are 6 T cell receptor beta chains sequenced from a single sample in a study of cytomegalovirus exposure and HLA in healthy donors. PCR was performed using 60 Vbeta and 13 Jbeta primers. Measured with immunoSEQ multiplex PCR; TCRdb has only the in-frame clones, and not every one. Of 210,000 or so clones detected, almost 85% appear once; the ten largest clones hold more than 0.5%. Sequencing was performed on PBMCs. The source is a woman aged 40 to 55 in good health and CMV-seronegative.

The CDR3 DNA reads TGCGCCAGCAGCCAGGCAGGGGGCGCGGTCTACGAGCAGTACTTC. It specifies CASSQAGGAVYEQYF. V gene TRBV4-3 combines with J gene TRBJ2-7; 8 positions agree with TRBD1. This CDR3 has 15 residues. Germline V gene sequence: CDR1 LGHNA, CDR2 YSLEER. V shed 3 bases and J 3 bases; nucleotides not matched to a gene: 7.

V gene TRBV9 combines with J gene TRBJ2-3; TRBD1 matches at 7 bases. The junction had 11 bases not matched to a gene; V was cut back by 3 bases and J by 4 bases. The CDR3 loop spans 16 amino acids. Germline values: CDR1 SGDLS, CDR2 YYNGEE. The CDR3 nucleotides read TGTGCCAGCAGCGGAAAGACAGGGATCCTGGCAGATACGCAGTATTTT. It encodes CASSGKTGILADTQYF.

The CDR3, as DNA: TGTGCCAGCAGCTCCGCTTTACAGGGGGCGAGCTACACCTTC. This translates into CASSSALQGASYTF. The chain carries TRBV5-4 and TRBJ1-2; 9 bases match TRBD1. Per the germline V gene, CDR1 is SGHNT and CDR2 is YYREEE (reference sequence). The ends lost 3 bases at V and 9 bases at J; junction bases unmatched: 9. CDR3 length: 14 amino acids.

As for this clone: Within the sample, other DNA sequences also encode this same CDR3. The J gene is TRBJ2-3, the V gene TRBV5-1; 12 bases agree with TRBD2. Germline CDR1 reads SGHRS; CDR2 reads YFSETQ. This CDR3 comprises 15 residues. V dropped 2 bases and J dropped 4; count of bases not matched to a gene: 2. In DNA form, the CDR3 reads TGCGCCAGCAGCTTACTAGCGGGGGGTGCAGATACGCAGTATTTT. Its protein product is CASSLLAGGADTQYF.

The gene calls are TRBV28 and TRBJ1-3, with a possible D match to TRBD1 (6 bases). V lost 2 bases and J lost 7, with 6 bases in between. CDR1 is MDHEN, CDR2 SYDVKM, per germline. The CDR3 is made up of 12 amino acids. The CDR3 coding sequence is TGTGCCAGCAGTTTAAGGGGGAACACCATATATTTT. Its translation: CASSLRGNTIYF.

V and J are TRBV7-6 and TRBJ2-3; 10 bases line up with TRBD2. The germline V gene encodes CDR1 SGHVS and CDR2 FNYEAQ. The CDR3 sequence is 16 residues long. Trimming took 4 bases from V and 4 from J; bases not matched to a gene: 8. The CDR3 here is CASSSGLSGGADTQYF. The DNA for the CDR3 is TGTGCCAGCAGCTCCGGACTAAGCGGGGGGGCAGATACGCAGTATTTT.